The T cell receptor (beta chain) under discussion was sequenced for a study of blood T cell repertoires in COVID-19. Study details: In each case, the material was cDNA or gDNA derived from T cells, B-cell-depleted T cells, or PBMCs.

With 3 bases removed from V and 3 bases from J, the gap between germline ends came to 8 bases. This CDR3 has 13 amino acids. TCRdb keeps only in-frame clones here, not all; method: immunoSEQ multiplex PCR. The profile shows roughly 100,000 clones, 70% to 90% of them singletons. This receptor was obtained from a man in his forties with active or convalescent COVID-19. V is TRBV12-3 or TRBV12-4 and J is TRBJ1-2; maybe TRBD1 (6 bases). The sequenced material came from peripheral blood. DNA for the CDR3: TGTGCCAGCAGTTTTCAGGGGTACTATGGCTACACCTTC. It yields the protein CASSFQGYYGYTF.